This T cell receptor beta chain was found in a study of CD4 T cell repertoires in COVID-19. Across the whole study: CFSE-low cells expanded approximately eleven days with IL-2, then restimulated with other coronavirus spikes.

Notes on the study in general: Two or all three memory subsets shared several highly expanded SARS-CoV-2-reactive clonotypes.

Details on this clone: What it binds is not known.

The junction had 21 bases not matched to a gene; V was cut back by 5 bases and J by 8 bases. The length of the CDR3 is 19 residues. The memory T cells were sequenced right after ex vivo isolation, without culture. TCRdb's table, derived via immunoSEQ multiplex PCR, lists solely in-frame clones and lacks some. This sample has tens of thousands of clones; 80% to 90% occur once, and the top ten carry over 0.45%. V gene TRBV23-1 combines with J gene TRBJ1-4, with TRBD1 matching 9 bases. TRBV23-1 qualifies as an ORF whose function is uncertain. Sequences were derived from central memory CD4+ T cells from blood, sampled before the COVID-19 pandemic. This TCR was sampled from a human donor who had COVID-19. The CDR3 nucleotides read TGCGCCAGCAGTATAAAGCTCCCGGGACAGGGATCTGGAGGAGAAAAACTGTTTTTT. It codes for CASSIKLPGQGSGGEKLFF.